This TCR beta chain came from a study of T cells in tuberculosis. Data came from immunoSEQ multiplex PCR; TCRdb stores just in-frame clones and leaves some out. Of tens of thousands of clones in the sample, over 75% were seen once. This CDR3 region has 15 residues. Trimming removed 2 bases from V and 4 bases from J, with 14 bases in between. CDR1 MDHEN and CDR2 SYDVKM come from the germline V gene. Time point here: new active TB diagnosis, blood taken before or within 7 days of starting treatment. A word on this clone: Its antigen is not known.

Whole-study findings and limits: Active tuberculosis cases were adults; controls were adolescents.

The V call is TRBV28, the J call TRBJ1-2; D perhaps matches TRBD1 (5 bases). The source was PBMCs, collected at tuberculosis diagnosis. This clonotype originated in an adult with tuberculosis. CDR3 bases: TGTGCCAGCAGTTTAAGGGGTGTGCCTTTCTATGGCTACACCTTC. Translated: CASSLRGVPFYGYTF.